One and the same sample provided the 19 T cell receptor beta chains below, sequenced in a study of blood T cell repertoires in COVID-19 (dated by TCRdb to 2018 to 2021). To prepare the library, the immunoSEQ multiplex PCR assay was applied. In TCRdb, the immuneACCESS table is reduced to in-frame sequences with V and J assigned. These tables do not hold every clone; where another copy was compared, an unresolved V gene accounts for under half, and the others remain unexplained. The sample table holds 200,000 to 250,000 clones, of which over 70% were seen once. About 4% of the sample belongs to the ten largest clones. Sequenced: PBMCs or T cells enriched from blood (not recorded which). These receptor sequences come from a young woman who had been exposed to COVID-19.

Concerning this clone itself: An end of the junction differs from the germline gene, which may be a read error. The V gene is TRBV13, the J gene TRBJ2-5; 10 bases align to TRBD1. The CDR3 is 16 residues long. Germline V lookup: CDR1 PRHDT, CDR2 FYEKMQ (reference sequence). The CDR3 region is CASSQFRGQGTHRSDF. Written as DNA, the CDR3 is TGTGCCAGCAGCCAATTTAGGGGACAGGGGACCCACCGGTCCGACTTC.

This clone was seen a few times. Here the CDR3 DNA reads TGTGCCAGCAGCCCGGGACTAGCGGGAGTTAAGTACTTC. As protein: CASSPGLAGVKYF. This chain joins TRBV14 and TRBJ2-7; TRBD2 matches at 14 bases. V was clipped by 4 bases and J by 11 bases; unmatched bases: 4. Per the germline V gene, CDR1 is SGHDN and CDR2 is FVKESK. The CDR3 has 13 residues.

The chain combines TRBV20-1 with TRBJ2-3, with 7 positions matching TRBD2. The junction had 9 bases not matched to a gene; V was cut back by 3 bases and J by 3 bases. The CDR3 extends over 15 amino acids. Germline assignment: CDR1 DFQATT and CDR2 SNEGSKA (reference sequence). The CDR3 reads CSASRSGGRTDTQYF. CDR3 DNA: TGCAGTGCTAGTAGGTCGGGAGGACGGACAGATACGCAGTATTTT.

The V and J genes are TRBV2 and TRBJ1-4, with TRBD1 matching over 12 bases. Germline lookup yields CDR1 SNHLY and CDR2 FYNNEI. The CDR3 has 17 residues. The junction had 12 bases not matched to a gene; V was cut back by 5 bases and J by 8 bases. The DNA of the CDR3 is TGTGCCAGCAGTACGTCCCGGGACAGGGGGCGGAAAGAAAAACTGTTTTTT. It translates to CASSTSRDRGRKEKLFF.

The V gene is TRBV6-5, the J gene TRBJ1-2, with unresolved D. V shed 10 bases and J shed 5 bases, with 8 bases lying between them. CDR3 size: 10 residues. Germline CDR1 reads MNHEY; CDR2 reads SVGAGI. Here the CDR3 reads CATKQYGYTF. CDR3 sequence (DNA): TGTGCCACTAAGCAATATGGCTACACCTTC.

The chain joins TRBV12-5 to TRBJ1-2; 7 bases fit TRBD1. V gave up 1 base and J gave up 8 bases; unmatched junction bases: 7. The germline V gene has CDR1 LGHNT and CDR2 FRNRAP. CDR3 size: 14 residues. As DNA, the CDR3 is TGTGCTAGTGGTTTGGCCACAGGGGTTGGAGGCTACACCTTC. Residues: CASGLATGVGGYTF.

The count of this clone is one. This chain connects TRBV12-3 or TRBV12-4 to TRBJ2-5; D may be TRBD1 (6 bases). The V and J ends lost 5 bases and 2 bases respectively, with 9 bases between them. The CDR3 sequence is 13 residues long. CDR3 sequence reads: CASSPGEQETQYF. Here the CDR3 DNA reads TGTGCCAGCAGTCCAGGGGAGCAAGAGACCCAGTACTTC.

CDR3 amino acids: CATSEGGFDLTDTQYF. The CDR3 DNA sequence: TGTGCCACCAGTGAAGGGGGATTTGACCTCACAGATACGCAGTATTTT. The J gene is TRBJ2-3, the V gene TRBV24-1; perhaps TRBD1 as D (6 bases). The V end was cut by 4 bases, the J end by 2 bases, with 15 bases between. Germline V gene data show CDR1 as KGHDR and CDR2 as SFDVKD. The CDR3 is 16 residues long.

In the case of this clone: Other DNA variants within this sample encode the same CDR3. The V and J genes are TRBV18 and TRBJ1-1, with D perhaps TRBD1 (6 bases). CDR1 KGHSH and CDR2 LQKENI come from the germline V gene. The CDR3 totals 14 residues. The V gene lost 3 bases and the J gene lost 2 bases, with 10 bases spanning the gap. CDR3 sequence reads: CASSPGTLNTEAFF. DNA for the CDR3: TGTGCCAGCTCACCTGGGACACTTAACACTGAAGCTTTCTTT.

This clone was counted a single time. The chain joins TRBV19 to TRBJ1-2; D gene ambiguous. The CDR3 has 16 amino acids. Trimming pared 5 bases from V and 0 bases from J, leaving 16 bases between. The germline V gene encodes CDR1 LNHDA and CDR2 SQIVND (reference sequence). CDR3 coding DNA: TGTGCCAGTAGTTCGAGCGGCTCCCTGCCTAACTATGGCTACACCTTC. This gives the protein CASSSSGSLPNYGYTF.

This clone was found a few times. The chain carries TRBV28 and TRBJ1-4, with D unclear. V shed 9 bases and J shed 4 bases, with 9 bases lying between them. This CDR3 contains 12 residues. Germline loops: CDR1 MDHEN, CDR2 SYDVKM. The CDR3: CASGGLNEKLFF. The DNA of the CDR3 is TGTGCCAGTGGAGGTCTTAATGAAAAACTGTTTTTT.

This clone was found a few times. The chain employs TRBV19 and TRBJ1-5; tentatively, D is TRBD1 (5 bases). The CDR3 runs 15 residues. From germline, CDR1 is LNHDA and CDR2 SQIVND (reference sequence). The V end lost 5 bases, the J end lost 4 bases, and 15 bases lay between the germline ends. The CDR3 is CASSDLGVWNQPQHF. CDR3 in DNA: TGTGCCAGTAGTGATTTAGGGGTTTGGAATCAGCCCCAGCATTTT.

This clone has more than one count but fewer than ten. This rearrangement joins TRBV5-8 to TRBJ1-5; tentative D call: TRBD1 (5 bases). Per the germline V gene, CDR1 is SGHTS and CDR2 is YDEGEE. V was clipped by 1 base and J by 3 bases, with 8 bases between them. CDR3 length: 14 residues. CDR3 residues: CASSLIGVNQPQHF. The CDR3 DNA is TGTGCCAGCAGCTTGATAGGGGTCAATCAGCCCCAGCATTTT. The full variable domain, in which reference TRBV5-8 and TRBJ1-5 provide the parts outside the CDR3, is EAGVTQSPTHLIKTRGQQATLRCSPISGHTSVYWYQQALGLGLQFLLWYDEGEERNRGNFPPRFSGRQFPNYSSELNVNALELEDSALYLCASSLIGVNQPQHFGDGTRLSIL.

J is TRBJ2-3 and V is TRBV5-4; no definite D call. This CDR3 is built from 15 residues. Trimming removed 0 bases at V and 2 bases at J, with 10 bases between. Germline lookup yields CDR1 SGHNT and CDR2 YYREEE (reference sequence). CDR3: CASSLESAPTDTQYF. The CDR3 nucleotides are TGTGCCAGCAGCTTGGAGAGTGCCCCCACAGATACGCAGTATTTT.

The gene calls are TRBV4-1 and TRBJ2-1; 8 positions match TRBD2. The CDR3 consists of 17 residues. V shed 4 bases and J 7 bases; nucleotides not matched to a gene: 15. CDR1 MGHRA and CDR2 YSYEKL come from the germline V gene. In DNA form, the CDR3 reads TGCGCCAGCAGCCCCGGCAGGGCCAGCGGGAGTCGGAATGAGCAGTTCTTC. Translated: CASSPGRASGSRNEQFF.

J is TRBJ1-5 and V is TRBV19; maybe TRBD1 (5 bases). The ends were cut back, 5 bases at V and 5 bases at J, with 10 bases in the middle. This CDR3 spans 13 amino acids. Per the germline V gene, CDR1 is LNHDA and CDR2 is SQIVND (reference sequence). Written as DNA, the CDR3 is TGTGCCAGTAGTGCAACAGGTTATCAGCCCCAGCATTTT. Translating gives CASSATGYQPQHF.

The chain recombines TRBV18 with TRBJ1-2; 8 positions agree with TRBD1. The CDR3 covers 16 residues. Germline-derived CDR1 and CDR2 are KGHSH and LQKENI. With V trimmed by 3 bases and J by 2 bases, 8 bases remained unmatched. This CDR3 reads CASSPLSRQGNYGYTF. The CDR3 DNA is TGTGCCAGCTCACCCCTTTCTCGACAGGGGAACTATGGCTACACCTTC.

This chain uses TRBV30 with TRBJ2-7, with 8 bases that match TRBD2. CDR3 size: 15 residues. Germline CDR1 GTSNPN, CDR2 SVGIG (reference sequence). V lost 3 bases, J lost 2 bases, and 9 bases stayed unmatched. The CDR3 DNA follows: TGTGCCTGGAGACAAGCGGGAGTAGGTGCCTACGAGCAGTACTTC. As protein: CAWRQAGVGAYEQYF.

The chain uses TRBV15 and TRBJ2-1, with 8 nucleotides matching TRBD2. Per the germline V gene, CDR1 is LNHNV and CDR2 is YYDKDF (reference sequence). The CDR3 contains 16 residues. Trimming removed 0 bases from V and 7 bases from J; junction bases left unmatched: 8. CDR3 region: CATSRDLGASGNEQFF. The CDR3 DNA follows: TGTGCCACCAGCAGAGATCTCGGGGCTAGCGGGAATGAGCAGTTCTTC.